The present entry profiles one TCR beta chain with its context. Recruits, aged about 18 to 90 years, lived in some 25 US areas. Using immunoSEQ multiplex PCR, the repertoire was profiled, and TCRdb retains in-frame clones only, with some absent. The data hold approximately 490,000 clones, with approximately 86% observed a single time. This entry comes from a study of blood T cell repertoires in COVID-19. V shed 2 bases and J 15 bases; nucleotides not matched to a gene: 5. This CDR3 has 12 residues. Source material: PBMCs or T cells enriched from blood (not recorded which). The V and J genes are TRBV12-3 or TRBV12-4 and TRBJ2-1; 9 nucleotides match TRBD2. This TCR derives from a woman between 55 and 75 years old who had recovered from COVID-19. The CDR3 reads CASSLSTSGRFF. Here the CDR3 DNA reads TGTGCCAGCAGTTTATCGACTAGCGGCAGGTTCTTC.